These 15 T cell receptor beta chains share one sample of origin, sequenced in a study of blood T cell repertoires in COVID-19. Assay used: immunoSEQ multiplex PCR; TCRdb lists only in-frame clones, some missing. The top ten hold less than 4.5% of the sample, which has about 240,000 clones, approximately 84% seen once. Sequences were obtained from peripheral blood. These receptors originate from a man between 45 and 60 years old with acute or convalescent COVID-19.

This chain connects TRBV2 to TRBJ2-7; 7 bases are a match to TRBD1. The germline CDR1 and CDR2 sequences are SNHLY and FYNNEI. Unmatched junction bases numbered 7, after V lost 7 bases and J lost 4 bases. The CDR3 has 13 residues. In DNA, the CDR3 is TGTGCCAGCATCCTAAGGGGGCAATACGAGCAGTACTTC. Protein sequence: CASILRGQYEQYF.

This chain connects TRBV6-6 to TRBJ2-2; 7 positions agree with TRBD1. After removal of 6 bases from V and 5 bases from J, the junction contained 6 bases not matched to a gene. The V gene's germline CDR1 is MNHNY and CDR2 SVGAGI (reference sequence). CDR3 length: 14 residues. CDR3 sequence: CASRGDRLTGELFF. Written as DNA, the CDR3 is TGTGCCAGCAGAGGGGACAGACTAACCGGGGAGCTGTTTTTT.

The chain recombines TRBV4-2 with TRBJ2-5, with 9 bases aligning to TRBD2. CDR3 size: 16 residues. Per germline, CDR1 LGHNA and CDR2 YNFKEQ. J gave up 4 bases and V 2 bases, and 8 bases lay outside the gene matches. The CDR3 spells CASSQTGTSPLETQYF. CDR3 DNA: TGTGCCAGCAGCCAAACCGGGACTAGCCCCCTAGAGACCCAGTACTTC.

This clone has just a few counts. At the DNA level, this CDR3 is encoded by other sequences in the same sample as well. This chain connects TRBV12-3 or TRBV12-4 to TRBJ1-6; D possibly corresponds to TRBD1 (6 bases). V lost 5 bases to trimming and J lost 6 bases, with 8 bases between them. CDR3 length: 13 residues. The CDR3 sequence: CASSQGRNSPLHF. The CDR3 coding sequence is TGTGCCAGCAGTCAGGGGCGTAATTCACCCCTCCACTTT.

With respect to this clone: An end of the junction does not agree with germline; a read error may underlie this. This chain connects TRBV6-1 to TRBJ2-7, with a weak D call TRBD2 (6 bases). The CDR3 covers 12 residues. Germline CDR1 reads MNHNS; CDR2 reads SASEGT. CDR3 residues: CASSEGGYGSDF. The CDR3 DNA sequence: TGTGCCAGCAGTGAGGGGGGTTATGGGTCGGACTTC.

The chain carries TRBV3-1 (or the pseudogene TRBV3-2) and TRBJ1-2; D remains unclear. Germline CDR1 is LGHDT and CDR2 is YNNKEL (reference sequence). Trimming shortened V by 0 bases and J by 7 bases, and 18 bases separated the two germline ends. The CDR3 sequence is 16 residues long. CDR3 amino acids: CASSQDVPGGEGGYTF. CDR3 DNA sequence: TGTGCCAGCAGCCAAGATGTACCGGGCGGTGAGGGTGGCTACACCTTC.

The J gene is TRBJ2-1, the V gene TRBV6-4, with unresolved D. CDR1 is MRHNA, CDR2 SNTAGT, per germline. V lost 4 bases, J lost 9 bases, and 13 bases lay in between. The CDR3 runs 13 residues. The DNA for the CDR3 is TGTGCCAGCAGTGTGGCTAGTTCCAGTGAGCAGTTCTTC. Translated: CASSVASSSEQFF.

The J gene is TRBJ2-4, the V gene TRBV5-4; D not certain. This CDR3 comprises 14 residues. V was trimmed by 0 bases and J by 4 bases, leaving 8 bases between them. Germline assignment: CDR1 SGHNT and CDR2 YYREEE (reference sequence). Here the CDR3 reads CASSLDSLKNIQYF. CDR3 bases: TGTGCCAGCAGCTTGGACAGTCTAAAAAACATTCAGTACTTC.

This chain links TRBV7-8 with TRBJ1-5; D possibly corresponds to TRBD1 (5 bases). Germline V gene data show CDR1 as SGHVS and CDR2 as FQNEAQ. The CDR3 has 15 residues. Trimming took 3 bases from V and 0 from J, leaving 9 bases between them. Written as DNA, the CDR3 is TGTGCCAGCAGCTTCCAGGGTGCTAGCAATCAGCCCCAGCATTTT. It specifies CASSFQGASNQPQHF. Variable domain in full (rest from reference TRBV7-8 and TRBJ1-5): GAGVSQSPRYKVAKRGQDVALRCDPISGHVSLFWYQQALGQGPEFLTYFQNEAQLDKSGLPSDRFFAERPEGSVSTLKIQRTQQEDSAVYLCASSFQGASNQPQHFGDGTRLSIL.

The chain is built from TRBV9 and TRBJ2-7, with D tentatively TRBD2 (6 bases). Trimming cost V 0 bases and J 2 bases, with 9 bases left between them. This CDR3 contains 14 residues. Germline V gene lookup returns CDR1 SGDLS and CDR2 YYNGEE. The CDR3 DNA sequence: TGTGCCAGCAGCGTAGATGGGGGGACCTACGAGCAGTACTTC. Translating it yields CASSVDGGTYEQYF. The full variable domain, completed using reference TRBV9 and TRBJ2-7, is DSGVTQTPKHLITATGQRVTLRCSPRSGDLSVYWYQQSLDQGLQFLIQYYNGEERAKGNILERFSAQQFPDLHSELNLSSLELGDSALYFCASSVDGGTYEQYFGPGTRLTVT.

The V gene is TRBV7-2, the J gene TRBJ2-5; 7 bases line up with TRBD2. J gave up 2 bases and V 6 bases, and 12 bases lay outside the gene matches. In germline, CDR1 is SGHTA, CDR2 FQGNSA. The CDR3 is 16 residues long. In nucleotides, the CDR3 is TGTGCCAGCAGTCCCTCGGGCCTAGCGGATCAAGAGACCCAGTACTTC. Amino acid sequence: CASSPSGLADQETQYF.

CDR3 sequence reads: CASSQASGRVGEQFF. The CDR3 DNA reads as TGTGCCAGCAGCCAGGCTAGCGGGAGGGTGGGTGAGCAGTTCTTC. The chain employs TRBV4-2 and TRBJ2-1, with TRBD2 matching 12 bases. Germline loops: CDR1 LGHNA, CDR2 YNFKEQ. Trimming cost V 3 bases and J 9 bases; bases outside gene matches: 6. The CDR3 has 15 amino acids.

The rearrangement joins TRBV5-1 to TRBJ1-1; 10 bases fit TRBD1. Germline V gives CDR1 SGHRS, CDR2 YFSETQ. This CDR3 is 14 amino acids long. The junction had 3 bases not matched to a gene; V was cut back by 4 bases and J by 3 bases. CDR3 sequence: CASSPGTGDTEAFF. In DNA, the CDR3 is TGCGCCAGCAGCCCCGGGACAGGGGACACTGAAGCTTTCTTT.

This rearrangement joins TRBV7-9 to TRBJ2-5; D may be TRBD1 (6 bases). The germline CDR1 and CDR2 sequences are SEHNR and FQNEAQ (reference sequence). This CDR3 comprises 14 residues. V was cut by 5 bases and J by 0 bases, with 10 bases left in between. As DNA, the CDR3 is TGTGCCAGCAGCCCCCAGGGGTACCAAGAGACCCAGTACTTC. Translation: CASSPQGYQETQYF.

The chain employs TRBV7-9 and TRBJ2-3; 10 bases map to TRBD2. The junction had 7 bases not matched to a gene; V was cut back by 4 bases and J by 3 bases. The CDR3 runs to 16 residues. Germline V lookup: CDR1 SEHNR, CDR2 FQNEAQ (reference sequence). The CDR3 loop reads CASSSTLAGVTDTQYF. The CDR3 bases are TGTGCCAGCAGCTCAACTCTAGCGGGAGTTACAGATACGCAGTATTTT.